The 24 T cell receptor beta chains given below trace back to one sample, sequenced in a study of T cells in Graves' hyperthyroidism and ophthalmopathy. TCR beta CDR3 regions were amplified from RNA transcripts. HTBI primers drove first-round RT-PCR of the TCR CDR3. In TCRdb, the multiplex PCR reads were re-called with MiXCR into one record per CDR3 protein. Found here are around 760,000 distinct CDR3 sequences, over 35% of them singletons; the top ten hold around 32%. Specimen: blood. The source is a woman in her thirties or forties with Graves' hyperthyroidism.

The chain links TRBV29-1 to TRBJ1-1; 10 positions agree with TRBD1. The CDR3 extends over 13 amino acids. J was trimmed by 4 bases and V by 5 bases; bases with no gene match: 4. The germline V gene has CDR1 SQVTM and CDR2 ANQGSEA. The CDR3 is CSVTGQGGTEAFF. CDR3 sequence (DNA): TGCAGCGTTACAGGACAGGGGGGCACTGAAGCTTTCTTT.

This clonotype was observed many times. The chain employs TRBV6-5 and TRBJ1-1, with D possibly TRBD1 on 6 matching bases. This CDR3 comprises 15 residues. CDR1 is MNHEY, CDR2 SVGAGI, per germline. Trimming took 2 bases from V and 2 from J, leaving 12 bases between them. The DNA of the CDR3 is TGTGCCAGCAGTTACCTAGGACAGCTTAACACTGAAGCTTTCTTT. It translates to CASSYLGQLNTEAFF.

This chain uses TRBV2 with TRBJ1-2, with D possibly matching TRBD1 (5 bases). CDR1 and CDR2 (germline): SNHLY, FYNNEI. The CDR3 extends over 14 amino acids. Deletions cut 3 bases from V and 2 bases from J, with 10 bases between. CDR3 nucleotides: TGTGCCAGCAGTGAGAGGCACAGGAACTATGGCTACACCTTC. It yields the protein CASSERHRNYGYTF.

This clonotype was seen repeatedly, ten times or more. The chain links TRBV2 to TRBJ2-7; 9 nucleotides match TRBD2. This CDR3 is 13 amino acids long. Germline V gene sequence: CDR1 SNHLY, CDR2 FYNNEI. V was clipped by 7 bases and J by 0 bases; unmatched bases: 1. CDR3 loop: CASISGSSYEQYF. CDR3 nucleotide sequence: TGTGCCAGCATTAGCGGGAGCTCCTACGAGCAGTACTTC. Supplemented by reference TRBV2 and TRBJ2-7, the full variable domain reads EPEVTQTPSHQVTQMGQEVILRCVPISNHLYFYWYRQILGQKVEFLVSFYNNEISEKSEIFDDQFSVERPDGSNFTLKIRSTKLEDSAMYFCASISGSSYEQYFGPGTRLTVT.

This clonotype was seen many times. The rearrangement links TRBV7-2 to TRBJ1-3, with D possibly being TRBD1 (5 bases). The CDR3 spans 17 residues. Germline V gene data show CDR1 as SGHTA and CDR2 as FQGNSA. V lost 4 bases and J lost 1, with 17 bases in between. The CDR3 region is CASSSSTAIKSGNTIYF. In DNA form, the CDR3 reads TGTGCCAGCAGCTCTTCGACAGCCATCAAGTCTGGAAACACCATATATTTT.

This chain links TRBV24-1 with TRBJ1-1; the D is unclear. The germline V gene encodes CDR1 KGHDR and CDR2 SFDVKD. V gave up 2 bases and J gave up 5 bases, with 8 bases separating them. The CDR3 covers 13 residues. The DNA of the CDR3 is TGTGCCACCAGTGATTGGCTTAGTACTGAAGCTTTCTTT. It codes for CATSDWLSTEAFF.

As for this clonotype: This clone may be a read error of a much larger clone one base away. The rearrangement links TRBV20-1 to TRBJ2-5; 8 bases line up with TRBD2. Losses at the gene ends were 3 bases for V and 4 bases for J; bases not matched to a gene: 7. This CDR3 comprises 14 residues. Germline CDR1 reads DFQATT; CDR2 reads SNEGSKA (reference sequence). The CDR3 region is CSASRGLVTETQYF. Written as DNA, the CDR3 is TGCAGTGCTAGCCGGGGACTAGTCACAGAGACCCAGTACTTC.

This clonotype occurred many times. The V call is TRBV14, the J call TRBJ2-7; D possibly corresponds to TRBD2 (6 bases). CDR1 is SGHDN and CDR2 is FVKESK in the germline V gene. This CDR3 comprises 15 residues. With 3 bases removed from V and 4 bases from J, the gap between germline ends came to 16 bases. The CDR3 coding sequence is TGTGCCAGCAGCCACCGGGCGGCAGGGAGGTACGAGCAGTACTTC. Encoded protein: CASSHRAAGRYEQYF. Complete variable domain (other parts from reference TRBV14 and TRBJ2-7): EAGVTQFPSHSVIEKGQTVTLRCDPISGHDNLYWYRRVMGKEIKFLLHFVKESKQDESGMPNNRFLAERTGGTYSTLKVQPAELEDSGVYFCASSHRAAGRYEQYFGPGTRLTVT.

The rearrangement links TRBV5-6 to TRBJ2-3; 7 bases map to TRBD1. Germline trimming cut 3 bases from V and 0 bases from J; bases unmatched to any gene: 7. The CDR3 contains 16 residues. Germline CDR1 is SGHDT and CDR2 is YYEEEE. DNA of the CDR3: TGTGCCAGCAGCTCTCCAACAGGGGTGAGCACAGATACGCAGTATTTT. Translation gives CASSSPTGVSTDTQYF.

The chain employs TRBV6-6 and TRBJ1-4; tentatively, D is TRBD1 (6 bases). V lost 6 bases and J lost 8, with 16 bases in between. Germline V gene sequence: CDR1 MNHNY, CDR2 SVGAGI (reference sequence). This CDR3 comprises 14 residues. Written as DNA, the CDR3 is TGTGCCAGCAGACCGGGACACTCGAAGGAAAAACTGTTTTTT. Translated: CASRPGHSKEKLFF.

The CDR3 loop is CASSFGGVGNTEAFF. The CDR3 DNA is TGTGCCAGCAGCTTTGGCGGGGTCGGAAACACTGAAGCTTTCTTT. The rearrangement joins TRBV7-9 to TRBJ1-1; D gene unclear. With 3 bases removed from V and 2 bases from J, the gap between germline ends came to 13 bases. The germline CDR1 and CDR2 sequences are SEHNR and FQNEAQ (reference sequence). The CDR3 spans 15 residues.

The chain carries TRBV5-4 and TRBJ1-4, with 11 bases that match TRBD1. This CDR3 region has 16 residues. J was trimmed by 7 bases and V by 4 bases; bases with no gene match: 9. The germline V gene encodes CDR1 SGHNT and CDR2 YYREEE (reference sequence). The CDR3 DNA is TGTGCCAGCAGCAAACCCGGGACAGGGGGTTCTGAAAAACTGTTTTTT. This codes for CASSKPGTGGSEKLFF.

This clonotype has just one count. Being one base from a much bigger clone, this may be a read error. J is TRBJ1-6 and V is TRBV2; D gene uncertain. CDR1 and CDR2 (germline): SNHLY, FYNNEI. There are 14 residues in the CDR3. The germline V and J ends were trimmed by 5 bases and 12 bases, with 17 bases remaining between them. The CDR3 loop reads CASSFFRPGLPLHF. CDR3 in DNA: TGTGCCAGCAGTTTCTTCCGCCCGGGTTTACCCCTCCACTTT.

This clonotype was found a few times. This chain connects TRBV13 to TRBJ2-5, with D unresolved. Germline CDR1 PRHDT, CDR2 FYEKMQ (reference sequence). V dropped 6 bases and J dropped 5 bases, with 13 bases sitting between them. This CDR3 has 13 amino acids. This chain's CDR3 is CASSPYVEETQYF. The CDR3 DNA is TGTGCCAGCAGTCCCTATGTGGAGGAGACCCAGTACTTC.

This clonotype was counted many times. This sequence joins TRBV4-3 and TRBJ1-6, with D perhaps TRBD1 (6 bases). The germline V and J ends were trimmed by 0 bases and 10 bases, with 13 bases remaining between them. Germline CDR1 LGHNA, CDR2 YSLEER. The CDR3 is 15 residues long. The CDR3 nucleotides read TGCGCCAGCAGCCAAGATGTCAGGGGAGGATCACCCCTCCACTTT. This translates into CASSQDVRGGSPLHF.

This clonotype was seen ten or more times. This sequence joins TRBV10-3 and TRBJ1-2, with no clear D. The germline V gene has CDR1 ENHRY and CDR2 SYGVKD. The V and J ends lost 0 bases and 5 bases respectively, with 16 bases between them. This CDR3 has 16 amino acids. The chain's CDR3 is CAISESFGSSLYGYTF. CDR3 DNA sequence: TGTGCCATCAGTGAGTCGTTCGGCAGCTCCTTATATGGCTACACCTTC.

The chain recombines TRBV9 with TRBJ1-2; TRBD1 agrees at 9 bases. The V gene's germline CDR1 is SGDLS and CDR2 YYNGEE. The V and J ends lost 0 bases and 3 bases, in that order; junction bases with no gene match: 9. The length of the CDR3 is 17 residues. CDR3 sequence (DNA): TGTGCCAGCAGCGTAGGGGGGGGACAGGGCTCCGACTATGGCTACACCTTC. As protein: CASSVGGGQGSDYGYTF.

This clonotype was counted many times. V gene TRBV7-9 combines with J gene TRBJ1-1, with 10 bases aligning to TRBD1. V shed 4 bases and J 4 bases; nucleotides not matched to a gene: 6. Germline CDR1 reads SEHNR; CDR2 reads FQNEAQ (reference sequence). This CDR3 comprises 15 residues. This CDR3 is CASSSRQGAGTEAFF. The CDR3 DNA follows: TGTGCCAGCAGCTCCCGACAGGGGGCGGGCACTGAAGCTTTCTTT. The full variable domain, with the rest looked up from reference TRBV7-9 and TRBJ1-1, is DTGVSQNPRHKITKRGQNVTFRCDPISEHNRLYWYRQTLGQGPEFLTYFQNEAQLEKSRLLSDRFSAERPKGSFSTLEIQRTEQGDSAMYLCASSSRQGAGTEAFFGQGTRLTVV.

The chain has TRBV7-6 and TRBJ2-5, with 7 bases aligning to TRBD1. J lost 5 bases, V lost 5 bases, and 11 bases had no gene match. This CDR3 is built from 15 residues. Germline-derived CDR1 and CDR2 are SGHVS and FNYEAQ. Written as DNA, the CDR3 is TGTGCCAGCAGCCAGATCCAGGGGGAAGGCGAGACCCAGTACTTC. Its translation: CASSQIQGEGETQYF.

This clonotype was counted between two and nine times. V usage is TRBV9 and J usage is TRBJ1-1; 8 positions match TRBD1. Germline V gene sequence: CDR1 SGDLS, CDR2 YYNGEE. The junction had 4 bases not matched to a gene; V was cut back by 1 base and J by 2 bases. The CDR3 runs 15 residues. The CDR3 reads CASSVSTGVNTEAFF. The CDR3 DNA reads as TGTGCCAGCAGCGTATCGACAGGGGTAAACACTGAAGCTTTCTTT.

This clonotype was recorded at least ten times. The V gene is TRBV6-5, the J gene TRBJ1-2; 7 bases line up with TRBD1. V lost 6 bases and J lost 4; bases outside the gene matches: 8. CDR3 length: 14 residues. Germline V lookup: CDR1 MNHEY, CDR2 SVGAGI. The CDR3 sequence: CASSPGQDLYGYTF. CDR3 bases: TGTGCCAGCAGCCCCGGACAGGACCTCTATGGCTACACCTTC.

The gene calls are TRBV15 and TRBJ2-7; D might be TRBD1 (5 bases). CDR1 LNHNV and CDR2 YYDKDF come from the germline V gene (reference sequence). The CDR3 contains 13 residues. Trimming left V 11 bases short and J 2 bases short, with 16 bases between. In DNA, the CDR3 is TGTGCCCCACAGGTCGGTGTCGCCTACGAGCAGTACTTC. As protein: CAPQVGVAYEQYF.

This clonotype appeared many times. CDR3: CATSRDIGDLREKLFF. DNA of the CDR3: TGTGCCACCAGCAGAGATATTGGGGACCTTCGGGAAAAACTGTTTTTT. V gene TRBV15 combines with J gene TRBJ1-4; tentative D call: TRBD1 (5 bases). V gave up 0 bases and J gave up 8 bases, with 16 bases separating them. This CDR3 region has 16 residues. The germline V gene encodes CDR1 LNHNV and CDR2 YYDKDF (reference sequence).

The chain employs TRBV7-9 and TRBJ2-5; 11 nucleotides agree with TRBD2. V was pared by 8 bases and J by 4 bases, with 12 bases of the junction left unmatched. The germline gives CDR1 SEHNR, CDR2 FQNEAQ (reference sequence). The length of the CDR3 is 16 residues. CDR3 coding DNA: TGTGCCAGCTCACCTCCTAGCGGGAGGAGCGGAGAGACCCAGTACTTC. As protein: CASSPPSGRSGETQYF.